The 22 T cell receptor beta chains given below trace back to one sample, sequenced in a study of tumor-infiltrating lymphocytes in localized non-small cell lung cancer (dated by TCRdb to the early 2020s). The library was obtained by the immunoSEQ multiplex PCR assay. TCRdb re-hosts the immuneACCESS table, in-frame sequences only. Its copies lack some clones; in the studies checked, an unresolved V gene accounts for under half of them, and the cause for the rest is not known. This sample gives fewer than 20,000 clones in total; roughly 72% of them show up just once. About a tenth of the sample is taken by the ten largest. The specimen sequenced was lung tumor tissue. The receptors come from a human donor with non-small cell lung cancer.

Concerning this clone: Within the sample, other DNA sequences also encode this same CDR3. V gene TRBV28 combines with J gene TRBJ2-7, with 9 positions matching TRBD1. Germline trimming cut 6 bases from V and 4 bases from J; bases unmatched to any gene: 10. This CDR3 comprises 15 residues. Germline V gene data show CDR1 as MDHEN and CDR2 as SYDVKM. CDR3 sequence: CASRAGGTGPYEQYF. The CDR3, as DNA: TGTGCCAGCAGGGCTGGTGGGACAGGGCCATACGAGCAGTACTTC.

The CDR3 loop reads CASDRDSRRNTEAFF. Here the CDR3 DNA reads TGTGCCAGCGACCGGGACAGTAGAAGGAACACTGAAGCTTTCTTT. V usage is TRBV6-1 and J usage is TRBJ1-1, with 7 bases identical to TRBD1. Trimming removed 8 bases from V and 1 base from J; junction bases left unmatched: 10. Germline V gives CDR1 MNHNS, CDR2 SASEGT. The CDR3 consists of 15 residues.

The gene calls are TRBV7-2 and TRBJ2-5; 9 nucleotides agree with TRBD1. V shed 3 bases, J shed 5 bases, and the junction held 7 bases outside the gene matches. From germline, CDR1 is SGHTA and CDR2 FQGNSA. This CDR3 spans 15 amino acids. This CDR3 is CASSFPTGGGETQYF. CDR3 bases: TGTGCCAGCAGCTTTCCGACAGGGGGAGGCGAGACCCAGTACTTC.

Only a few counts were recorded for this clone. CDR3 in amino acids: CASSLDFSGGVTDTQYF. In DNA form, the CDR3 reads TGTGCCAGCAGCTTAGATTTTAGCGGGGGAGTCACAGATACGCAGTATTTT. This chain links TRBV7-2 with TRBJ2-3; TRBD2 matches at 9 bases. Germline CDR1 reads SGHTA; CDR2 reads FQGNSA. The CDR3 runs to 17 residues. The ends lost 1 base at V and 2 bases at J; junction bases unmatched: 7. Full variable domain (rest looked up from reference TRBV7-2 and TRBJ2-3): GAGVSQSPSNKVTEKGKDVELRCDPISGHTALYWYRQSLGQGLEFLIYFQGNSAPDKSGLPSDRFSAERTGGSVSTLTIQRTQQEDSAVYLCASSLDFSGGVTDTQYFGPGTRLTVL.

The chain links TRBV9 to TRBJ1-1; D is undetermined. This CDR3 spans 13 amino acids. Germline V gene data show CDR1 as SGDLS and CDR2 as YYNGEE. V dropped 4 bases and J dropped 6 bases, with 13 bases sitting between them. The CDR3 nucleotides read TGTGCCAGCAGCCCAGGCCCCGGGGCTGAAGCTTTCTTT. Its protein product is CASSPGPGAEAFF.

The V call is TRBV9, the J call TRBJ1-6; D might be TRBD1 (6 bases). There are 17 residues in the CDR3. CDR1 and CDR2 from the germline V gene are SGDLS and YYNGEE. V dropped 4 bases and J dropped 10 bases, with 24 bases sitting between them. The CDR3 nucleotides read TGTGCCAGCAGCACCCTTTCCTGGGTTACAGGGAGGTCACCCCTCCACTTT. Amino acids: CASSTLSWVTGRSPLHF.

This rearrangement joins TRBV15 to TRBJ2-7; D may be TRBD1 or TRBD2 (5 bases each). V was shortened by 1 base and J by 1 base, with 14 bases between the two germline ends. Germline V gives CDR1 LNHNV, CDR2 YYDKDF (reference sequence). The CDR3 is 16 residues long. The CDR3 protein is CATSRGGLGASYEQYF. Here the CDR3 DNA reads TGTGCCACCAGCAGAGGGGGCCTCGGGGCATCCTACGAGCAGTACTTC. The entire variable domain, with the rest obtained from reference TRBV15 and TRBJ2-7, is as follows: DAMVIQNPRYQVTQFGKPVTLSCSQTLNHNVMYWYQQKSSQAPKLLFHYYDKDFNNEADTPDNFQSRRPNTSFCFLDIRSPGLGDTAMYLCATSRGGLGASYEQYFGPGTRLTVT.

This clone was seen more than once but under ten times. CDR3 sequence: CASSLQGGYEQYF. CDR3 sequence (DNA): TGTGCCAGCAGCTTACAGGGAGGCTACGAGCAGTACTTC. The chain combines TRBV11-3 with TRBJ2-7; TRBD2 is a possible D gene (6 bases). The CDR3 has 13 residues. CDR1 is SGHNT and CDR2 is YENEEA in the germline V gene. Trimming pared 2 bases from V and 3 bases from J, leaving 8 bases between.

The chain couples TRBV20-1 to TRBJ2-7, with D tentatively TRBD2 (6 bases). The CDR3 contains 11 residues. The V gene's germline CDR1 is DFQATT and CDR2 SNEGSKA (reference sequence). V shed 5 bases and J shed 3 bases, with 8 bases lying between them. CDR3 in amino acids: CSARLVYEQYF. CDR3 nucleotide sequence: TGCAGTGCTCGACTAGTCTACGAGCAGTACTTC.

This chain links TRBV12-1 with TRBJ2-3; the tabulated D call, TRBD2, remains unverified against the DNA. TRBV12-1 counts as a pseudogene. This CDR3 spans 17 amino acids. Written as DNA, the CDR3 is TGTGCCAGCAGCTTTCCTCAATGGACTTCTGCCTCAGATACGCAGTATTTT. This gives the protein CASSFPQWTSASDTQYF.

This chain joins TRBV19 and TRBJ2-1; no reliable D call. The CDR3 runs to 13 residues. Germline CDR1 reads LNHDA; CDR2 reads SQIVND (reference sequence). The V end was cut by 5 bases, the J end by 8 bases, with 13 bases between. CDR3 loop: CASSRLRDHEQFF. DNA for the CDR3: TGTGCCAGTAGTCGGTTGAGAGATCATGAGCAGTTCTTC.

This chain links TRBV7-2 with TRBJ2-3, with D maybe TRBD1 (6 bases). The CDR3 totals 14 residues. Germline V CDR1 and CDR2: SGHTA, FQGNSA. V was shortened by 3 bases and J by 1 base, with 8 bases between the two germline ends. The CDR3 DNA sequence: TGTGCCAGCAGCTTTGCAGGGGGCACAGATACGCAGTATTTT. Translated: CASSFAGGTDTQYF.

Regarding this clone: The same CDR3 can be traced to other DNA sequences in this sample. The genes are TRBV7-6 and TRBJ1-5; D gene ambiguous. V lost 1 base and J 6 bases, leaving 7 bases between the germline ends. This CDR3 has 13 amino acids. CDR1 is SGHVS and CDR2 is FNYEAQ in the germline V gene. The DNA of the CDR3 is TGTGCCAGCAGCTTAGGTGAAGGTCAGCCCCAGCATTTT. Its protein is CASSLGEGQPQHF.

The rearrangement uses TRBV4-3 and TRBJ1-1; D gene unclear. V lost 0 bases and J lost 5, with 13 bases in between. Germline V gene data show CDR1 as LGHNA and CDR2 as YSLEER. The CDR3 is 15 residues long. Here the CDR3 DNA reads TGCGCCAGCAGCCAAGACCCCGGAGGTCAAACTGAAGCTTTCTTT. Translating gives CASSQDPGGQTEAFF.

The chain recombines TRBV27 with TRBJ2-1, with TRBD2 identical over 9 bases. The CDR3 extends over 15 amino acids. Germline V lookup: CDR1 MNHEY, CDR2 SMNVEV (reference sequence). Trimming took 2 bases from V and 1 from J; bases not matched to a gene: 0. CDR3 nucleotides: TGTGCCAGCAGTTTACTAGCGGGATCCTACAATGAGCAGTTCTTC. This encodes CASSLLAGSYNEQFF.

The rearrangement joins TRBV14 to TRBJ2-4, with D possibly TRBD2 on 6 matching bases. The CDR3 runs to 17 residues. Trimming cost V 3 bases and J 6 bases, with 21 bases left between them. Germline V gene lookup returns CDR1 SGHDN and CDR2 FVKESK. The DNA for the CDR3 is TGTGCCAGCAGCCATCACAGCGGGCCTCCCGAAGGAAACATTCAGTACTTC. As protein: CASSHHSGPPEGNIQYF.

The chain joins TRBV2 to TRBJ1-1; no firm D call. Germline V gene lookup returns CDR1 SNHLY and CDR2 FYNNEI. The CDR3 covers 11 residues. The germline V and J ends were trimmed by 6 bases and 7 bases, with 9 bases remaining between them. This CDR3 is CASRPGDEAFF. CDR3 in DNA: TGTGCCAGCAGGCCTGGGGATGAAGCTTTCTTT.

There are a few counts of this clone. CDR3 DNA sequence: TGTGCCAGCAGCACCTCAGCAGATACGCAGTATTTT. It is translated as CASSTSADTQYF. V gene TRBV27 combines with J gene TRBJ2-3, with D unclear. The CDR3 covers 12 residues. The germline V and J ends were trimmed by 6 bases and 4 bases, with 8 bases remaining between them. CDR1 is MNHEY, CDR2 SMNVEV, per germline (reference sequence).

The chain carries TRBV7-2 and TRBJ1-5; TRBD1 matches at 10 bases. From germline, CDR1 is SGHTA and CDR2 FQGNSA. The CDR3 loop spans 16 amino acids. The J segment lost 7 bases and the V segment lost 4 bases, leaving 10 bases of the junction unmatched. CDR3 sequence: CASSSTGGTGAQPQHF. The CDR3 nucleotides are TGTGCCAGCAGCTCGACCGGTGGGACAGGGGCCCAGCCCCAGCATTTT.

The CDR3: CASSQELVSNEKLFF. Here the CDR3 DNA reads TGTGCCAGCAGCCAAGAGTTAGTCTCCAATGAAAAACTGTTTTTT. The J gene is TRBJ1-4, the V gene TRBV14; the D is unclear. Between the trimmed V and J ends, which lost 0 bases and 5 bases, there was a span of 10 bases. The CDR3 is made up of 15 amino acids. Germline V gene data show CDR1 as SGHDN and CDR2 as FVKESK. Combining the CDR3 with reference TRBV14 and TRBJ1-4 gives the whole variable domain EAGVTQFPSHSVIEKGQTVTLRCDPISGHDNLYWYRRVMGKEIKFLLHFVKESKQDESGMPNNRFLAERTGGTYSTLKVQPAELEDSGVYFCASSQELVSNEKLFFGSGTQLSVL.

This chain links TRBV7-2 with TRBJ2-5; tentatively, D is TRBD2 (8 bases). Germline V lookup: CDR1 SGHTA, CDR2 FQGNSA. The CDR3 sequence is 17 residues long. V was shortened by 5 bases and J by 5 bases, with 24 bases between the two germline ends. CDR3 residues: CASSPKGAGGPGETQYF. CDR3 DNA: TGTGCCAGCAGCCCGAAGGGGGCGGGAGGCCCCGGGGAGACCCAGTACTTC.

This rearrangement joins TRBV19 to TRBJ2-1, with D possibly TRBD2 on 7 matching bases. Germline values: CDR1 LNHDA, CDR2 SQIVND (reference sequence). Deletions cut 6 bases from V and 5 bases from J, with 14 bases between. This CDR3 contains 14 residues. The CDR3 nucleotides read TGTGCCAGTAGGGGGGGGGCATTAGACAATGAGCAGTTCTTC. The encoded protein is CASRGGALDNEQFF.